These 24 T cell receptor beta chains originate from one sample sequenced in a study of shared clonotypes between healthy human individuals. Naive CD8 populations comprised CD45RO-negative cells positively selected for CCR7, excluding terminally differentiated effector memory CD45RA+ cells. Method: immunoSEQ multiplex PCR; TCRdb's copy keeps in-frame clones and lacks some. The sample yields nearly 2 million clones, less than 95% seen once. Material: naive CD8+ T cells sorted from blood. These receptors originate from a man between 18 and 35 years old in good health.

V and J are TRBV5-4 and TRBJ2-7; 13 bases are shared with TRBD2. Germline V gives CDR1 SGHNT, CDR2 YYREEE (reference sequence). V shed 5 bases and J 0 bases; nucleotides not matched to a gene: 11. CDR3 length equals 18 residues. CDR3 region: CASSRTGTSGVVSYEQYF. The CDR3 coding sequence is TGTGCCAGCAGTCGAACCGGGACTAGCGGGGTTGTCTCCTACGAGCAGTACTTC.

The chain links TRBV11-2 to TRBJ1-2, with D maybe TRBD1 (5 bases). The length of the CDR3 is 11 residues. V was clipped by 5 bases and J by 8 bases, with 9 bases between them. Germline V gene lookup returns CDR1 SGHAT and CDR2 FQNNGV. The chain's CDR3 is CASSPGSGYTF. Here the CDR3 DNA reads TGTGCCAGCAGCCCAGGGTCCGGCTACACCTTC.

As to this clone: Other DNA sequences in the same sample also yield this CDR3. The rearrangement uses TRBV6-5 and TRBJ1-2; D gene uncertain. With 0 bases removed from V and 4 bases from J, the gap between germline ends came to 9 bases. This CDR3 spans 14 amino acids. Germline CDR1 MNHEY, CDR2 SVGAGI. CDR3 in amino acids: CASSYSEGLYGYTF. CDR3 bases: TGTGCCAGCAGTTACTCGGAAGGCCTCTATGGCTACACCTTC.

V usage is TRBV27 and J usage is TRBJ2-7; D gene uncertain. The V gene lost 5 bases and the J gene lost 2 bases, with 10 bases spanning the gap. The CDR3 totals 13 residues. CDR1 is MNHEY and CDR2 is SMNVEV in the germline V gene (reference sequence). The CDR3 DNA sequence: TGTGCCAGCAGTCCGCAGGTCACCTACGAGCAGTACTTC. This encodes CASSPQVTYEQYF.

The V and J genes are TRBV15 and TRBJ2-1; 11 bases fit TRBD2. Unmatched junction bases numbered 13, after V lost 4 bases and J lost 8 bases. CDR1 is LNHNV, CDR2 YYDKDF, per germline (reference sequence). This CDR3 region has 17 residues. CDR3 region: CATSTSSTSGSFYEQFF. For the CDR3, the DNA is TGTGCCACCAGCACTTCGTCAACTAGCGGGAGTTTTTATGAGCAGTTCTTC.

The chain couples TRBV10-1 to TRBJ2-7; 9 bases align to TRBD2. CDR3 size: 18 residues. The V and J ends lost 0 bases and 0 bases, in that order; junction bases with no gene match: 9. CDR1 is WNHNN, CDR2 SYGVQD, per germline (reference sequence). CDR3 nucleotides: TGCGCCAGCAGTGAGTCCTACGCGGGAGGGACATTCTCCTACGAGCAGTACTTC. Translated, it gives CASSESYAGGTFSYEQYF.

This chain uses TRBV28 with TRBJ1-3, with D tentatively TRBD1 (6 bases). CDR1 MDHEN and CDR2 SYDVKM come from the germline V gene. Trimming removed 6 bases from V and 3 bases from J, with 21 bases in between. This CDR3 comprises 17 residues. CDR3 nucleotide sequence: TGTGCCAGCAGCCCTCCGGGAAAGGAGGGGGGTGGAAACACCATATATTTT. It codes for CASSPPGKEGGGNTIYF.

The chain is built from TRBV19 and TRBJ2-2, with D possibly being TRBD2 (5 bases). CDR3 size: 14 residues. Germline assignment: CDR1 LNHDA and CDR2 SQIVND (reference sequence). V gave up 1 base and J gave up 5 bases, with 8 bases separating them. The CDR3 loop reads CASSIGLATGELFF. CDR3 bases: TGTGCCAGTAGTATAGGTCTAGCTACCGGGGAGCTGTTTTTT. The full variable domain, in which reference TRBV19 and TRBJ2-2 provide the parts outside the CDR3, is DGGITQSPKYLFRKEGQNVTLSCEQNLNHDAMYWYRQDPGQGLRLIYYSQIVNDFQKGDIAEGYSVSREKKESFPLTVTSAQKNPTAFYLCASSIGLATGELFFGEGSRLTVL.

The chain couples TRBV2 to TRBJ2-7; 10 bases fit TRBD2. The CDR3 loop spans 16 amino acids. Germline trimming cut 2 bases from V and 2 bases from J; bases unmatched to any gene: 6. CDR1 and CDR2 from the germline V gene are SNHLY and FYNNEI. The CDR3 region is CASSESSGGLPYEQYF. CDR3 in DNA: TGTGCCAGCAGTGAATCTAGCGGGGGCCTCCCCTACGAGCAGTACTTC.

The CDR3 DNA follows: TGTGCCAGCAGCTCACCGGGCGGATTCTCAACTAATGAAAAACTGTTTTTT. Its protein is CASSSPGGFSTNEKLFF. The rearrangement links TRBV7-6 to TRBJ1-4, with unresolved D. The germline gives CDR1 SGHVS, CDR2 FNYEAQ. The germline V and J ends were trimmed by 4 bases and 0 bases, with 15 bases remaining between them. The CDR3 is made up of 17 amino acids.

This chain uses TRBV6-4 with TRBJ1-1; tentative D call: TRBD1 (5 bases). V lost 5 bases, J lost 0 bases, and 19 bases lay in between. This CDR3 region has 17 residues. In germline, CDR1 is MRHNA, CDR2 SNTAGT. CDR3 in amino acids: CASSPHAVQGLNTEAFF. The CDR3 nucleotides are TGTGCCAGCAGTCCTCACGCCGTCCAGGGTTTGAACACTGAAGCTTTCTTT.

The chain carries TRBV18 and TRBJ2-7; 8 positions agree with TRBD1. V shed 3 bases, J shed 5 bases, and the junction held 6 bases outside the gene matches. Germline V gives CDR1 KGHSH, CDR2 LQKENI. The CDR3 is 14 residues long. The CDR3 region has the DNA TGTGCCAGCTCACCTTTGACAGGGGAGAACGAGCAGTACTTC. It translates to CASSPLTGENEQYF.

The chain employs TRBV28 and TRBJ2-3; D ambiguous. Trimming left V 4 bases short and J 1 base short, with 9 bases between. From germline, CDR1 is MDHEN and CDR2 SYDVKM. The CDR3 has 14 residues. The CDR3 protein is CASSWLGGTDTQYF. The CDR3 nucleotides read TGTGCCAGCAGTTGGCTAGGTGGCACAGATACGCAGTATTTT.

This clone was detected once. The CDR3, as DNA: TGTGCCAGCAGTGAAGGTCTTGGGAACTATGGCTACACCTTC. Translated, it gives CASSEGLGNYGYTF. The gene calls are TRBV6-1 and TRBJ1-2; D uncertain. CDR1 MNHNS and CDR2 SASEGT come from the germline V gene. This CDR3 has 14 amino acids. Trimming removed 1 base from V and 2 bases from J, with 8 bases in between.

This chain links TRBV9 with TRBJ2-3, with 11 bases matching TRBD2. In germline, CDR1 is SGDLS, CDR2 YYNGEE. V gave up 3 bases and J gave up 0 bases; unmatched junction bases: 9. The CDR3 has 18 residues. CDR3 sequence (DNA): TGTGCCAGCAGCGCTACTAGCGGGGGATCTTCTAGCACAGATACGCAGTATTTT. Amino acid sequence: CASSATSGGSSSTDTQYF.

Points on this clone: Other DNA sequences in the sample encode the same CDR3. V gene TRBV7-9 combines with J gene TRBJ2-7; 12 bases agree with TRBD2. The CDR3 runs to 14 residues. The germline V gene has CDR1 SEHNR and CDR2 FQNEAQ (reference sequence). Trimming cost V 4 bases and J 2 bases; bases outside gene matches: 0. This CDR3 is CASSSSGRAYEQYF. The CDR3 DNA is TGTGCCAGCAGCTCTAGCGGGAGGGCCTACGAGCAGTACTTC.

The rearrangement uses TRBV4-3 and TRBJ2-2; D remains unclear. Germline CDR1 LGHNA, CDR2 YSLEER. This CDR3 has 16 residues. Deletions cut 4 bases from V and 3 bases from J, with 15 bases between. The CDR3 coding sequence is TGCGCCAGCAGCCGCATTCTAGGGCAAGACACCGGGGAGCTGTTTTTT. Translation gives CASSRILGQDTGELFF.

This chain connects TRBV30 to TRBJ1-4, with TRBD1 as a possible D gene (6 bases). Trimming stripped 0 bases from V and 8 bases from J, with 10 bases between. CDR3 length equals 13 residues. Germline V CDR1 and CDR2: GTSNPN, SVGIG (reference sequence). DNA for the CDR3: TGTGCCTGGAGTGTAGGCAGGGGCGAAAAACTGTTTTTT. Its protein product is CAWSVGRGEKLFF.

The chain uses TRBV7-2 and TRBJ2-5; D uncertain. Per the germline V gene, CDR1 is SGHTA and CDR2 is FQGNSA. CDR3 length equals 16 residues. V was trimmed by 7 bases and J by 0 bases, leaving 18 bases between them. The CDR3 region has the DNA TGTGCCAGCATGCCCCCAGTACCGGAGTACCAAGAGACCCAGTACTTC. Protein sequence: CASMPPVPEYQETQYF.

The V call is TRBV6-6, the J call TRBJ2-1, with D maybe TRBD2 (5 bases). V lost 1 base and J lost 3, with 10 bases in between. Germline V gene sequence: CDR1 MNHNY, CDR2 SVGAGI (reference sequence). The CDR3 runs 15 residues. As DNA, the CDR3 is TGTGCCAGCAGTTACTTGAGGACTTACTACAATGAGCAGTTCTTC. Translated, it gives CASSYLRTYYNEQFF.

The J gene is TRBJ2-1, the V gene TRBV6-5, with TRBD2 identical over 7 bases. Per germline, CDR1 MNHEY and CDR2 SVGAGI. V was clipped by 2 bases and J by 8 bases; unmatched bases: 9. This CDR3 spans 15 amino acids. The CDR3 nucleotides read TGTGCCAGCAGTTACGGACTAGAGAATCGCGATGAGCAGTTCTTC. It translates to CASSYGLENRDEQFF.

The chain carries TRBV2 and TRBJ2-1, with D tentatively TRBD2 (5 bases). The V end lost 4 bases, the J end lost 6 bases, and 10 bases lay between the germline ends. The germline gives CDR1 SNHLY, CDR2 FYNNEI. The CDR3 consists of 13 residues. CDR3 DNA sequence: TGTGCCAGCAGTGGGACTTCCCGCAATGAGCAGTTCTTC. Translating gives CASSGTSRNEQFF. Full variable domain (outside the CDR3, taken from reference TRBV2 and TRBJ2-1): EPEVTQTPSHQVTQMGQEVILRCVPISNHLYFYWYRQILGQKVEFLVSFYNNEISEKSEIFDDQFSVERPDGSNFTLKIRSTKLEDSAMYFCASSGTSRNEQFFGPGTRLTVL.

This chain connects TRBV9 to TRBJ2-1, with D possibly matching TRBD2 (5 bases). The V gene lost 0 bases and the J gene lost 2 bases, with 9 bases spanning the gap. Looked up from germline, CDR1 is SGDLS and CDR2 is YYNGEE. The CDR3 extends over 15 amino acids. The CDR3 DNA is TGTGCCAGCAGCGTAGGGCTCGGGACCTACAATGAGCAGTTCTTC. It yields the protein CASSVGLGTYNEQFF.

This rearrangement joins TRBV28 to TRBJ2-7; D is perhaps TRBD2 (7 bases). The V gene lost 2 bases and the J gene lost 12 bases, with 20 bases spanning the gap. Germline lookup yields CDR1 MDHEN and CDR2 SYDVKM. The CDR3 consists of 14 residues. The CDR3: CASSLVGNGGPPYF. CDR3 nucleotide sequence: TGTGCCAGCAGTTTAGTCGGCAACGGGGGGCCCCCGTACTTC.